One T cell receptor (beta chain) is described in this entry. What it binds is not known. The data originate from a study of regulatory T cells in long-lasting Graves disease. Arm-PCR of CDR3 regions with iRepertoire HTBI primers generated TCR beta libraries. TCRdb reprocessed the multiplex PCR reads with MiXCR, giving one entry per CDR3 protein. The table records some 420,000 distinct CDR3 sequences, 20% to 25% of them present only once. CDR1 and CDR2 from the germline V gene are DFQATT and SNEGSKA (reference sequence). This CDR3 has 12 amino acids. The ends were cut back, 0 bases at V and 8 bases at J, with 10 bases in the middle. The time point: persistent/refractory GD, antithyroid drugs over 5 years with positive TRAb. PBMCs provided the RNA from which the TCR library was made. American Thyroid Association guidelines were used to diagnose Graves' disease. Tubes containing EDTA received roughly 8.8 milliliters of drawn peripheral blood.

The study, taken as a whole, reports: Whereas new patients shared 800 to 1,000 public clonotypes, persistent patients shared more, at a few thousand.

The origin of this receptor is a female donor with Graves disease. Sequencing was performed on peripheral blood mononuclear cells (PBMCs), taken when the disease was refractory, from a patient treated with antithyroid drugs. The V and J genes are TRBV20-1 and TRBJ1-1; D possibly corresponds to TRBD1 (5 bases). The CDR3 sequence: CSARDIGQEAFF. The CDR3 region has the DNA TGCAGTGCTAGAGATATAGGACAAGAAGCTTTCTTT.